These 28 T cell receptor beta chains share one sample of origin, sequenced in a study of T cell responses to AZD1222 COVID-19 vaccine. TCRdb keeps only in-frame clones here, not all; method: immunoSEQ multiplex PCR. The sample has more than 150,000 clones, 90% to 95% seen once. Specimen: peripheral blood, collected on day 0 of AZD1222 vaccination. The source of these receptors is an adult in good health.

The chain uses TRBV29-1 and TRBJ1-2, with 7 bases lining up with TRBD1. Germline V gene data show CDR1 as SQVTM and CDR2 as ANQGSEA. The CDR3 loop spans 16 amino acids. Trimming at V came to 3 bases and at J to 3 bases, leaving 13 bases not matched to a gene. The CDR3 reads CSVELDRVETYYGYTF. DNA of the CDR3: TGCAGCGTTGAGCTCGACAGGGTTGAGACTTACTATGGCTACACCTTC. The whole variable domain, filled in from reference TRBV29-1 and TRBJ1-2, reads SAVISQKPSRDICQRGTSLTIQCQVDSQVTMMFWYRQQPGQSLTLIATANQGSEATYESGFVIDKFPISRPNLTFSTLTVSNMSPEDSSIYLCSVELDRVETYYGYTFGSGTRLTVV.

The V gene is TRBV30, the J gene TRBJ2-2, with 12 bases lining up with TRBD2. Germline assignment: CDR1 GTSNPN and CDR2 SVGIG (reference sequence). With V trimmed by 3 bases and J by 6 bases, 5 bases remained unmatched. The CDR3 consists of 15 residues. The CDR3 DNA is TGTGCCTGGAGCGCCCTAGCGGGAGGGTCCGGGGAGCTGTTTTTT. Translating gives CAWSALAGGSGELFF.

The chain joins TRBV2 to TRBJ1-6; tentative D call: TRBD1 (5 bases). This CDR3 comprises 14 residues. Per germline, CDR1 SNHLY and CDR2 FYNNEI. The ends were cut back, 4 bases at V and 7 bases at J, with 11 bases in the middle. CDR3: CASSGQGGNSPLHF. As DNA, the CDR3 is TGTGCCAGCAGTGGGCAGGGAGGAAATTCACCCCTCCACTTT. The whole variable domain, filled in from reference TRBV2 and TRBJ1-6, reads EPEVTQTPSHQVTQMGQEVILRCVPISNHLYFYWYRQILGQKVEFLVSFYNNEISEKSEIFDDQFSVERPDGSNFTLKIRSTKLEDSAMYFCASSGQGGNSPLHFGNGTRLTVT.

The V gene is TRBV28, the J gene TRBJ2-3; TRBD2 agrees at 8 bases. The CDR3 has 15 amino acids. Trimming at V came to 6 bases and at J to 2 bases, leaving 7 bases not matched to a gene. CDR1 and CDR2 (germline): MDHEN, SYDVKM. The CDR3 is CASSLSGSITDTQYF. Written as DNA, the CDR3 is TGTGCCAGCAGCCTCAGCGGGAGTATCACAGATACGCAGTATTTT. The full variable domain, rest sourced from reference TRBV28 and TRBJ2-3, is DVKVTQSSRYLVKRTGEKVFLECVQDMDHENMFWYRQDPGLGLRLIYFSYDVKMKEKGDIPEGYSVSREKKERFSLILESASTNQTSMYLCASSLSGSITDTQYFGPGTRLTVL.

The chain has TRBV5-1 and TRBJ2-2, with 14 bases lining up with TRBD2. CDR3 size: 19 residues. V lost 2 bases, J lost 6 bases, and 12 bases stayed unmatched. Germline assignment: CDR1 SGHRS and CDR2 YFSETQ. The CDR3 sequence: CASSFYGTSGRSGSGELFF. The DNA for the CDR3 is TGCGCCAGCAGCTTCTACGGGACTAGCGGGAGATCCGGGTCCGGGGAGCTGTTTTTT.

V and J are TRBV7-9 and TRBJ2-7; a possible D gene is TRBD2 (5 bases). Trimming stripped 8 bases from V and 5 bases from J, with 16 bases between. CDR1 is SEHNR, CDR2 FQNEAQ, per germline (reference sequence). The CDR3 covers 13 residues. CDR3 in DNA: TGTGCCAGCCAGGACTTCACATCCCACGAGCAGTACTTC. Residues: CASQDFTSHEQYF.

The chain recombines TRBV6-5 with TRBJ2-7, with 9 positions matching TRBD1. V gave up 8 bases and J gave up 7 bases; unmatched junction bases: 6. The germline V gene has CDR1 MNHEY and CDR2 SVGAGI. The CDR3 totals 12 residues. Here the CDR3 reads CASRTGAGEQYF. DNA for the CDR3: TGTGCCAGCCGGACAGGGGCGGGGGAGCAGTACTTC.

The V call is TRBV25-1, the J call TRBJ1-3; D gene ambiguous. V was pared by 1 base and J by 4 bases, with 8 bases between. This CDR3 has 14 residues. Germline assignment: CDR1 MGHDK and CDR2 SYGVNS. CDR3 region: CASSESVGGNTIYF. CDR3 bases: TGTGCCAGCAGTGAATCGGTCGGAGGAAACACCATATATTTT.

The J gene is TRBJ2-2, the V gene TRBV6-1, with TRBD1 matching 8 bases. The CDR3 runs to 15 residues. Germline V gene sequence: CDR1 MNHNS, CDR2 SASEGT. The junction had 3 bases not matched to a gene; V was cut back by 2 bases and J by 4 bases. For the CDR3, the DNA is TGTGCCAGCAGTGAACAGGGACAGGCCACCGGGGAGCTGTTTTTT. This gives the protein CASSEQGQATGELFF.

The chain couples TRBV9 to TRBJ2-7; 7 nucleotides agree with TRBD2. Trimming cost V 4 bases and J 5 bases; bases outside gene matches: 9. The CDR3 spans 14 residues. Germline assignment: CDR1 SGDLS and CDR2 YYNGEE. In DNA, the CDR3 is TGTGCCAGCAGCAAGACGTCCCTAGCGGACGAGCAGTACTTC. Translation: CASSKTSLADEQYF.

The genes are TRBV7-9 and TRBJ1-1; weak D call: TRBD1 (5 bases). Germline CDR1 reads SEHNR; CDR2 reads FQNEAQ (reference sequence). The CDR3 covers 15 residues. The ends were cut back, 3 bases at V and 3 bases at J, with 14 bases in the middle. The CDR3 nucleotides read TGTGCCAGCAGCTTCACAGGAGGCTCGGACACTGAAGCTTTCTTT. It translates to CASSFTGGSDTEAFF.

The CDR3: CASSAGTSANTGELFF. In DNA, the CDR3 is TGTGCCAGCAGTGCTGGGACTAGCGCTAACACCGGGGAGCTGTTTTTT. The V and J genes are TRBV5-4 and TRBJ2-2, with TRBD2 identical over 10 bases. The CDR3 runs to 16 residues. Trimming took 5 bases from V and 2 from J; bases not matched to a gene: 6. CDR1 and CDR2 (germline): SGHNT, YYREEE (reference sequence).

This clone appeared once. The rearrangement links TRBV19 to TRBJ1-3, with D unclear. The V gene's germline CDR1 is LNHDA and CDR2 SQIVND (reference sequence). There are 15 residues in the CDR3. Trimming removed 5 bases from V and 1 base from J, with 12 bases in between. In DNA, the CDR3 is TGTGCCAGTAGTCCTACAACATCTTCTGGAAACACCATATATTTT. Translating it yields CASSPTTSSGNTIYF.

The V call is TRBV18, the J call TRBJ2-1; D may correspond to TRBD1 or TRBD2 (5 bases each). CDR3 size: 14 residues. V lost 3 bases to trimming and J lost 5 bases, with 11 bases between them. Germline-derived CDR1 and CDR2 are KGHSH and LQKENI. As DNA, the CDR3 is TGTGCCAGCTCACCCATCCGAGGGGACAATGAGCAGTTCTTC. Translation: CASSPIRGDNEQFF.

V and J are TRBV25-1 and TRBJ1-4, with TRBD1 matching over 7 bases. CDR1 and CDR2 from the germline V gene are MGHDK and SYGVNS. V shed 2 bases and J 8 bases; nucleotides not matched to a gene: 8. This CDR3 comprises 15 residues. CDR3 protein: CASSEATGADEKLFF. The DNA of the CDR3 is TGTGCCAGCAGTGAAGCAACAGGGGCGGACGAAAAACTGTTTTTT.

This chain joins TRBV9 and TRBJ1-1; a weak D match, TRBD1 (5 bases). This CDR3 contains 15 residues. Germline CDR1 SGDLS, CDR2 YYNGEE. The V end lost 0 bases, the J end lost 4 bases, and 13 bases lay between the germline ends. The CDR3 DNA reads TGTGCCAGCAGCGTAGATCCGAAGAGGGGCACTGAAGCTTTCTTT. Translation gives CASSVDPKRGTEAFF.

The chain has TRBV7-2 and TRBJ1-4; possibly TRBD1 for D (6 bases). CDR3 size: 14 residues. Per the germline V gene, CDR1 is SGHTA and CDR2 is FQGNSA. The V gene lost 5 bases and the J gene lost 7 bases, with 14 bases spanning the gap. The CDR3 region has the DNA TGTGCCAGCAGCGACAGGTCCGCGGTTGAAAAACTGTTTTTT. Amino acid sequence: CASSDRSAVEKLFF.

V is TRBV6-4 and J is TRBJ1-2; D possibly corresponds to TRBD1 (6 bases). Looked up from germline, CDR1 is MRHNA and CDR2 is SNTAGT. The CDR3 has 15 residues. V lost 7 bases and J 5 bases, leaving 20 bases between the germline ends. In DNA form, the CDR3 reads TGTGCCAGCAAACGATTGGGGGGCGACGGTTATGGCTACACCTTC. This encodes CASKRLGGDGYGYTF.

This chain joins TRBV5-4 and TRBJ1-1; D is undetermined. The V and J ends lost 7 bases and 1 base respectively, with 8 bases between them. CDR1 is SGHNT and CDR2 is YYREEE in the germline V gene (reference sequence). The CDR3 consists of 12 residues. CDR3 nucleotides: TGTGCCAGCTCGCGGGGGAACACTGAAGCTTTCTTT. Translating gives CASSRGNTEAFF.

The V call is TRBV28, the J call TRBJ1-4; 7 bases match TRBD1. Germline values: CDR1 MDHEN, CDR2 SYDVKM. Losses at the gene ends were 3 bases for V and 1 base for J; bases not matched to a gene: 2. The CDR3 is 15 amino acids. CDR3: CASSFRTGTNEKLFF. The CDR3 DNA sequence: TGTGCCAGCAGTTTTAGGACAGGAACTAATGAAAAACTGTTTTTT.

The chain joins TRBV3-1 (or the pseudogene TRBV3-2) to TRBJ2-7, with D possibly TRBD2 on 5 matching bases. V was trimmed by 0 bases and J by 0 bases, leaving 9 bases between them. This CDR3 comprises 15 residues. Germline lookup yields CDR1 LGHDT and CDR2 YNNKEL (reference sequence). This chain's CDR3 is CASSQDLAYSYEQYF. CDR3 DNA: TGTGCCAGCAGCCAAGATCTAGCCTACTCCTACGAGCAGTACTTC.

The chain combines TRBV19 with TRBJ2-7; D is ambiguous. Trimming stripped 5 bases from V and 3 bases from J, with 5 bases between. Germline CDR1 LNHDA, CDR2 SQIVND (reference sequence). There are 11 residues in the CDR3. CDR3 DNA sequence: TGTGCCAGTAGTCCCGACTACGAGCAGTACTTC. This codes for CASSPDYEQYF.

The chain has TRBV24-1 and TRBJ1-2, with D possibly TRBD1 on 6 matching bases. Trimming left V 4 bases short and J 4 bases short, with 18 bases between. Germline CDR1 KGHDR, CDR2 SFDVKD. This CDR3 region has 16 residues. Here the CDR3 DNA reads TGTGCCACCAGTGACCCCACCACAGGGTCCCCCTATGGCTACACCTTC. Translating it yields CATSDPTTGSPYGYTF.

The chain recombines TRBV19 with TRBJ1-5; 8 bases match TRBD1. The CDR3 loop spans 14 amino acids. CDR1 is LNHDA and CDR2 is SQIVND in the germline V gene (reference sequence). V trimming: 9 bases; J trimming: 0 bases; junction bases outside the gene matches: 4. The CDR3 nucleotides are TGTGCCAGCGCGGACAGGGATAGCAATCAGCCCCAGCATTTT. Translation gives CASADRDSNQPQHF.

This chain joins TRBV5-5 and TRBJ1-2; 9 positions agree with TRBD1. Germline lookup yields CDR1 SGHKS and CDR2 YYEKEE (reference sequence). Unmatched junction bases numbered 4, after V lost 3 bases and J lost 4 bases. This CDR3 is 14 amino acids long. Here the CDR3 DNA reads TGTGCCAGCAGCTCCGGGACAGGGACCTATGGCTACACCTTC. Protein: CASSSGTGTYGYTF.

The CDR3 DNA reads as TGTGCCAGCAGTTCCCGGGTAGCGGGAGTCGAGCAGTACTTC. It yields the protein CASSSRVAGVEQYF. The chain uses TRBV28 and TRBJ2-7, with 9 nucleotides matching TRBD2. With 4 bases clipped from V and 6 bases from J, the junction kept 7 bases outside the gene matches. In germline, CDR1 is MDHEN, CDR2 SYDVKM. The CDR3 runs to 14 residues.

The chain links TRBV4-2 to TRBJ2-1; D possibly matches TRBD1 or TRBD2 (6 bases each). The CDR3 totals 17 residues. Trimming cost V 0 bases and J 5 bases, with 17 bases left between them. Per germline, CDR1 LGHNA and CDR2 YNFKEQ. CDR3 DNA: TGTGCCAGCAGCCAAGATCGAGAGGGGGGCGCAAACAATGAGCAGTTCTTC. It specifies CASSQDREGGANNEQFF.

This chain links TRBV7-7 with TRBJ2-1; D perhaps matches TRBD2 (6 bases). V lost 0 bases to trimming and J lost 3 bases, with 6 bases between them. CDR3 length equals 14 residues. Germline V lookup: CDR1 SSHAT, CDR2 FNYEAQ (reference sequence). CDR3 DNA: TGTGCCAGCAGCTTAGCGGGGGGCTACAATGAGCAGTTCTTC. Protein: CASSLAGGYNEQFF. The full variable domain, with the rest looked up from reference TRBV7-7 and TRBJ2-1, is GAGVSQSPRYKVTKRGQDVTLRCDPISSHATLYWYQQALGQGPEFLTYFNYEAQPDKSGLPSDRFSAERPEGSISTLTIQRTEQRDSAMYRCASSLAGGYNEQFFGPGTRLTVL.